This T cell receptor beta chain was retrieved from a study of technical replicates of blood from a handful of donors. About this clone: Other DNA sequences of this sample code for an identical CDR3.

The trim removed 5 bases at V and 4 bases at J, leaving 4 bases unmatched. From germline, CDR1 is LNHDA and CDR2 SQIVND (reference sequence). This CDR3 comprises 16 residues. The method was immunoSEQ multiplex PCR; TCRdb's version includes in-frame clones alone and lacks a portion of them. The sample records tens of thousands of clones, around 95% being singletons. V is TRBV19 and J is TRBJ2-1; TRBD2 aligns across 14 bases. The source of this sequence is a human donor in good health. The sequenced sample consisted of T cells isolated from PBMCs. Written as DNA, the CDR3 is TGTGCCAGTAGTCCCGGACTAGCGGGGGGATACAATGAGCAGTTCTTC. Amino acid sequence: CASSPGLAGGYNEQFF. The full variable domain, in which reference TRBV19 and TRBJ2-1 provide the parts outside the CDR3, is DGGITQSPKYLFRKEGQNVTLSCEQNLNHDAMYWYRQDPGQGLRLIYYSQIVNDFQKGDIAEGYSVSREKKESFPLTVTSAQKNPTAFYLCASSPGLAGGYNEQFFGPGTRLTVL.